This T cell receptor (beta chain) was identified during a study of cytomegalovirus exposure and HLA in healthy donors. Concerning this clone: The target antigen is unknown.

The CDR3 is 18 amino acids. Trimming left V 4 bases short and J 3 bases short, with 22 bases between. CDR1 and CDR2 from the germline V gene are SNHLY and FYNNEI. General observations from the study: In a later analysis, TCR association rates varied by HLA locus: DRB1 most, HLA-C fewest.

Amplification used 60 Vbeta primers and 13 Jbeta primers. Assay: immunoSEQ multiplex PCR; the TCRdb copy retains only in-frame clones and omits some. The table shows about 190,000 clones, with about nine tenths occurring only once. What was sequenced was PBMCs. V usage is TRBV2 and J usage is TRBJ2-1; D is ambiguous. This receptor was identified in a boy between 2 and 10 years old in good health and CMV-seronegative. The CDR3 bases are TGTGCCAGCAGTGGCATATTAGCCGGCCACCACCTCTACAATGAGCAGTTCTTC. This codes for CASSGILAGHHLYNEQFF.